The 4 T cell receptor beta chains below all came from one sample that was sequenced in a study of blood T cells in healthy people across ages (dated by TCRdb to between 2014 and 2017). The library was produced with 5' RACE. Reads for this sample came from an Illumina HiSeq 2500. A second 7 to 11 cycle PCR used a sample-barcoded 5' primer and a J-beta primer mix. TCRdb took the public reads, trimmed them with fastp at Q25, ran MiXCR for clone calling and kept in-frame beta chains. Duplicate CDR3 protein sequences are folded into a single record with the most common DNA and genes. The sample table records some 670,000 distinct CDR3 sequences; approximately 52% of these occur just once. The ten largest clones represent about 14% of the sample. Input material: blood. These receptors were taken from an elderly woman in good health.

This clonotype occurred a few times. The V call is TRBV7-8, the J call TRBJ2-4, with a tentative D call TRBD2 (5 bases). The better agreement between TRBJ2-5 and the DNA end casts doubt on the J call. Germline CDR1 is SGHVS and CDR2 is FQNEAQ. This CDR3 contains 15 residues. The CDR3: CASSLGLATGETQYF. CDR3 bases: TGTGCCAGCAGCTTAGGCCTAGCCACGGGAGAGACCCAGTACTTC.

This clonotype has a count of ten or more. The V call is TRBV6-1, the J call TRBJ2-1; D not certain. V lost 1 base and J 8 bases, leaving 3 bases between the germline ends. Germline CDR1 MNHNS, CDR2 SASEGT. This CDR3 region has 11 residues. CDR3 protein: CASSEGHEQFF. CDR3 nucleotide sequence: TGTGCCAGCAGTGAAGGGCATGAGCAGTTCTTC.

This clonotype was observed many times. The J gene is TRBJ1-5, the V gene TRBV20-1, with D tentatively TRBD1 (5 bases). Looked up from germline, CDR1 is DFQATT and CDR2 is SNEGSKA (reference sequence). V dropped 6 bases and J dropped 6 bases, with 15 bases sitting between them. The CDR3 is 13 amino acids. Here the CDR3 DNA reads TGCAGTGCCCGACGAGGGGTTCGTCAGCCCCAGCATTTT. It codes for CSARRGVRQPQHF.

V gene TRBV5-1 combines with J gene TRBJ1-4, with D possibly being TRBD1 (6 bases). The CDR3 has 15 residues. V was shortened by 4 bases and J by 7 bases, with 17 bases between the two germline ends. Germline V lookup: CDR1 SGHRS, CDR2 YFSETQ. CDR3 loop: CASSPGTPRGEKLFF. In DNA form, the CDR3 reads TGCGCCAGCAGCCCTGGGACACCGCGGGGTGAAAAACTGTTTTTT.